This passage covers 5 T cell receptor beta chains from one sample sequenced in a study of blood T cell repertoires in COVID-19. Method: immunoSEQ multiplex PCR; TCRdb's copy keeps in-frame clones and lacks some. This sample yields around 190,000 clones, of which roughly 83% are seen a single time; 3.2% belongs to the top ten. Material for sequencing was PBMCs or T cells enriched from blood (not recorded which). The receptors here all came from a woman aged 30 to 39 who had recovered from COVID-19.

The rearrangement links TRBV29-1 to TRBJ2-2; TRBD2 is a possible D gene (6 bases). The CDR3 contains 17 residues. The V gene lost 1 base and the J gene lost 3 bases, with 18 bases spanning the gap. Germline V gives CDR1 SQVTM, CDR2 ANQGSEA. The CDR3 DNA reads TGCAGCGTTGAAGTGGGTAGCGGTCAGAGGTACACCGGGGAGCTGTTTTTT. Translation: CSVEVGSGQRYTGELFF.

This clone was recorded once. V and J are TRBV7-2 and TRBJ1-2, with 7 bases identical to TRBD1. The CDR3 is 13 residues long. After removal of 1 base from V and 6 bases from J, the junction contained 2 bases not matched to a gene. Germline lookup yields CDR1 SGHTA and CDR2 FQGNSA. As DNA, the CDR3 is TGTGCCAGCAGCTTAGAAGGGACAGATGGCTACACCTTC. This gives the protein CASSLEGTDGYTF.

The table lists this clone with a count of one. The CDR3 is CASSTGLAGDTDTQYF. The CDR3 DNA is TGCGCCAGCAGCACGGGACTAGCGGGGGACACAGATACGCAGTATTTT. This chain connects TRBV5-1 to TRBJ2-3, with 14 nucleotides matching TRBD2. From germline, CDR1 is SGHRS and CDR2 YFSETQ. This CDR3 comprises 16 residues. The J segment lost 2 bases and the V segment lost 4 bases, leaving 3 bases of the junction unmatched.

As concerns this clone: Different DNA sequences within this sample yield the same CDR3. The CDR3 loop reads CASSPGGSNYGYTF. CDR3 nucleotide sequence: TGTGCCAGCAGTCCGGGGGGGAGTAACTATGGCTACACCTTC. J is TRBJ1-2 and V is TRBV28; a weak D match, TRBD1 (5 bases). The V gene lost 5 bases and the J gene lost 1 base, with 11 bases spanning the gap. From germline, CDR1 is MDHEN and CDR2 SYDVKM. The CDR3 contains 14 residues.

The chain links TRBV7-6 to TRBJ2-2, with 10 positions matching TRBD2. With 1 base clipped from V and 4 bases from J, the junction kept 3 bases outside the gene matches. This CDR3 is 16 amino acids long. Per the germline V gene, CDR1 is SGHVS and CDR2 is FNYEAQ. CDR3 amino acids: CASSLGLAGVTGELFF. The CDR3 DNA is TGTGCCAGCAGCTTAGGCCTAGCGGGAGTCACCGGGGAGCTGTTTTTT.